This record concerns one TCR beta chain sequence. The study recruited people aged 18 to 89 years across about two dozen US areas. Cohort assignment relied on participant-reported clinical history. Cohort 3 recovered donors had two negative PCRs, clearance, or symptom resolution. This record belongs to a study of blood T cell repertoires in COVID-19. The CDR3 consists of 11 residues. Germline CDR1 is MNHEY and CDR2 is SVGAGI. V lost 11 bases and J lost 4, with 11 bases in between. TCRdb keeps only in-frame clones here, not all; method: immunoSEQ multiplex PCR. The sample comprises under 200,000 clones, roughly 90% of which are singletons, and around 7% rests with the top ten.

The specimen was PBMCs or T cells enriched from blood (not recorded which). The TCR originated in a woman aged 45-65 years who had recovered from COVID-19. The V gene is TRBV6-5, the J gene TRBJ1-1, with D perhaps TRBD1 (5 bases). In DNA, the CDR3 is TGTGCCGCCGGGGGGTTCACTGAAGCTTTCTTT. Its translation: CAAGGFTEAFF.